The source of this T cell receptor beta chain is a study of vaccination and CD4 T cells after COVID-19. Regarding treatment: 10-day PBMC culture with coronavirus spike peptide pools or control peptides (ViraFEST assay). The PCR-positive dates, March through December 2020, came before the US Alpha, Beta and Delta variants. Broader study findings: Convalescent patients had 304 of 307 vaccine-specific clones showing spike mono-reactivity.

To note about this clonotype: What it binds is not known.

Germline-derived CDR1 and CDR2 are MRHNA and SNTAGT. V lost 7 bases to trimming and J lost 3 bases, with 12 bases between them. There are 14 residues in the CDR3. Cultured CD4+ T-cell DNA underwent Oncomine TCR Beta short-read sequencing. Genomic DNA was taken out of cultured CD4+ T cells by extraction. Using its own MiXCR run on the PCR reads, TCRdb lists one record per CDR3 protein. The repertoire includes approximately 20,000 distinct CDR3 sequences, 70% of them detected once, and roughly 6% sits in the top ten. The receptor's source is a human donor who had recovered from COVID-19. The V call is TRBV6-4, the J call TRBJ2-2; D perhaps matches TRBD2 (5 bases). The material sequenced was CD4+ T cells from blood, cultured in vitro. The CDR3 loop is CASKRQPYTGELFF. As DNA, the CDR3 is TGTGCCAGCAAGCGGCAGCCTTACACCGGGGAGCTGTTTTTT.